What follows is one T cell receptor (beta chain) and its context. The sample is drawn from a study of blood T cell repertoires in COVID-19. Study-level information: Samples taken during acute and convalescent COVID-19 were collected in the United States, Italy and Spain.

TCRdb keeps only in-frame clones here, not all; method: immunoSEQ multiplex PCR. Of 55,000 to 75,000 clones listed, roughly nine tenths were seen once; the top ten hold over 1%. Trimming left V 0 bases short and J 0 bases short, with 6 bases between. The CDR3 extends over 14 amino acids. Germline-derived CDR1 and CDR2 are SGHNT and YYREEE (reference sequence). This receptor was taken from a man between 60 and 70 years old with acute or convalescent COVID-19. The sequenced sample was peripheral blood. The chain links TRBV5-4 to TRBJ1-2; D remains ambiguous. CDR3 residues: CASSLDRANYGYTF. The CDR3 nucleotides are TGTGCCAGCAGCTTGGACAGAGCTAACTATGGCTACACCTTC. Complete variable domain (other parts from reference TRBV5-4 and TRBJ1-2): ETGVTQSPTHLIKTRGQQVTLRCSSQSGHNTVSWYQQALGQGPQFIFQYYREEENGRGNFPPRFSGLQFPNYSSELNVNALELDDSALYLCASSLDRANYGYTFGSGTRLTVV.